Shown below are 4 T cell receptor beta chains from a single sample sequenced in a study of cytomegalovirus exposure and HLA in healthy donors. Both 60 Vbeta primers and 13 Jbeta primers went into the PCR. The method was immunoSEQ multiplex PCR; TCRdb's version includes in-frame clones alone and lacks a portion of them. Its table records 50,000 or so clones. Material for sequencing was PBMCs. Receptor source: a man between 50 and 59 years old in good health and CMV-seropositive.

The CDR3 sequence: CASSSPLRGDYNEQFF. The CDR3 DNA sequence: TGTGCCAGCAGCTCTCCTTTGCGGGGGGACTACAATGAGCAGTTCTTC. This chain links TRBV7-6 with TRBJ2-1; 8 bases line up with TRBD2. V was pared by 4 bases and J by 3 bases, with 8 bases of the junction left unmatched. The V gene's germline CDR1 is SGHVS and CDR2 FNYEAQ. This CDR3 has 16 residues. Combining the CDR3 with reference TRBV7-6 and TRBJ2-1 gives the whole variable domain GAGVSQSPRYKVTKRGQDVALRCDPISGHVSLYWYRQALGQGPEFLTYFNYEAQQDKSGLPNDRFSAERPEGSISTLTIQRTEQRDSAMYRCASSSPLRGDYNEQFFGPGTRLTVL.

This sequence joins TRBV4-3 and TRBJ1-1; D ambiguous. The ends were cut back, 0 bases at V and 5 bases at J, with 10 bases in the middle. There are 14 residues in the CDR3. CDR1 and CDR2 (germline): LGHNA, YSLEER. The CDR3 is CASSQERGITEAFF. As DNA, the CDR3 is TGCGCCAGCAGCCAAGAGAGAGGGATAACTGAAGCTTTCTTT.

The chain employs TRBV6-1 and TRBJ2-3, with 11 bases matching TRBD2. The CDR3 is 14 residues long. Germline V gene lookup returns CDR1 MNHNS and CDR2 SASEGT. V dropped 8 bases and J dropped 5; count of bases not matched to a gene: 6. CDR3 in amino acids: CASLAGGSRDTQYF. The CDR3 nucleotides read TGTGCCAGCCTAGCGGGGGGCTCTCGAGATACGCAGTATTTT.

The V and J genes are TRBV7-2 and TRBJ1-2; maybe TRBD1 (5 bases). Germline CDR1 and CDR2: SGHTA and FQGNSA. This CDR3 region has 13 residues. The germline V and J ends were trimmed by 4 bases and 2 bases, with 8 bases remaining between them. CDR3 nucleotide sequence: TGTGCCAGCAGCTGGGAGGGGAACTATGGCTACACCTTC. The encoded protein is CASSWEGNYGYTF.